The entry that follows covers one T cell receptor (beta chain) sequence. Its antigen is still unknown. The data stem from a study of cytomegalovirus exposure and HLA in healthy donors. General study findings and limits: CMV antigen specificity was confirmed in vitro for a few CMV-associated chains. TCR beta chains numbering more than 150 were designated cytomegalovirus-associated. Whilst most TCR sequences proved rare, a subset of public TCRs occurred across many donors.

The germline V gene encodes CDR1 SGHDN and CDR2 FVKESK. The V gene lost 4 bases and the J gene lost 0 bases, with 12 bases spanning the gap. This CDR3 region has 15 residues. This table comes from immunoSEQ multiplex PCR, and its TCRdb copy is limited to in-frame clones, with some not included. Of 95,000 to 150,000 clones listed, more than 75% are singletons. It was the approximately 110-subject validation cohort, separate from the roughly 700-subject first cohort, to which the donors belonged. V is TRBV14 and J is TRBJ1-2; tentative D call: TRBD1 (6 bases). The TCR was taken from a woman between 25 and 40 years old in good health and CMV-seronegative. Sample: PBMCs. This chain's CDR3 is CASSPRGLPNYGYTF. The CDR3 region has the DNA TGTGCCAGCAGCCCCAGGGGTTTGCCTAACTATGGCTACACCTTC.